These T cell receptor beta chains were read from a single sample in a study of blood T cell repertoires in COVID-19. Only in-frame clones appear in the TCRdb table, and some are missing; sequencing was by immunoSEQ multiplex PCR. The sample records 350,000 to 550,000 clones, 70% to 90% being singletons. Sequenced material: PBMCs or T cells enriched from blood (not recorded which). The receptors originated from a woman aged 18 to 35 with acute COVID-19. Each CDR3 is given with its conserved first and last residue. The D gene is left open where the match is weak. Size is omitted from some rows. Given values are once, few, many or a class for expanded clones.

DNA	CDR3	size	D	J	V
TGTGCCAGCACCAAAGACAGGAACTCTGGGGCCAACGTCCTGACTTTC	CASTKDRNSGANVLTF	-	-	TRBJ2-6	TRBV9
TGTGCCAGCAGTTATGACAGGTTCGGCGAGCAGTACTTC	CASSYDRFGEQYF	-	-	TRBJ2-7	TRBV2
TGCGCCAGCAGCTCGGGGCCTAGCGCCCTGAATGAGCAGTTCTTC	CASSSGPSALNEQFF	-	-	TRBJ2-1	TRBV5-1
TGTGCCAGCAGCTTACCCGCGGGGGCGGAGACCCAGTACTTC	CASSLPAGAETQYF	-	-	TRBJ2-5	TRBV7-2
TGCGCCAGCAGCCGGGATCTAGCAAACACCGGGGAGCTGTTTTTT	CASSRDLANTGELFF	-	-	TRBJ2-2	TRBV4-3
TGCGCCAGCAGCTTGACCGGGAGTCCAACAGATACGCAGTATTTT	CASSLTGSPTDTQYF	-	-	TRBJ2-3	TRBV5-1
TGTGCCAGCAGCTTGACCCGGACAGACTATGGCTACACCTTC	CASSLTRTDYGYTF	few	-	TRBJ1-2	TRBV5-5
TGTGCCAGCTCACGACAGGCGAACACTGAAGCTTTCTTT	CASSRQANTEAFF	once	-	TRBJ1-1	TRBV18
TGTGCCAGCAGCGTAACAGGGGGCGATACGCAGTATTTT	CASSVTGGDTQYF	-	TRBD1	TRBJ2-3	TRBV9
TGTGCCAGCAGCTTGTCAGGGGGCAATCAGCCCCAGCATTTT	CASSLSGGNQPQHF	few	-	TRBJ1-5	TRBV5-4
TGTGCCAGCAGCCCACAATCAGATACGCAGTATTTT	CASSPQSDTQYF	-	-	TRBJ2-3	TRBV7-9
TGCAGCGTTGAAGTATGGCAGGACTCTGGGGCCAACGTCCTGACTTTC	CSVEVWQDSGANVLTF	-	-	TRBJ2-6	TRBV29-1
TGTGCCAGCAGACAGGAGTACATGAACACTGAAGCTTTCTTT	CASRQEYMNTEAFF	once	-	TRBJ1-1	TRBV27
TGTGCCAGCAGCTCCAACCAGGGGTCTATCAAGAACGAGCAGTACTTC	CASSSNQGSIKNEQYF	-	-	TRBJ2-7	TRBV13
TGTGCCAGCAGCTTCGTTGGGACAGGGTCCTACAATGAGCAGTTCTTC	CASSFVGTGSYNEQFF	-	TRBD1	TRBJ2-1	TRBV7-2
TGTGCCAGCAGCCAGACAGGGGACTATGGCTACACCTTC	CASSQTGDYGYTF	-	TRBD1	TRBJ1-2	TRBV5-6
TGTGCCAGCAGCTTCCAACCGACAGGGAACGAGCAGTACTTC	CASSFQPTGNEQYF	-	TRBD1	TRBJ2-7	TRBV7-2
TGTGCCAGCAGTTCACAGGGGTTGAACACTGAAGCTTTCTTT	CASSSQGLNTEAFF	-	TRBD1	TRBJ1-1	TRBV28
TGTGCCAGCAGCCCCGGGACAGGATCGATGGACTACACCTTC	CASSPGTGSMDYTF	-	TRBD1	TRBJ1-2	TRBV5-6
TGCAGTGCTGGATCTAGCGACGAGCAGTACTTC	CSAGSSDEQYF	-	-	TRBJ2-7	TRBV20-1
TGTGCCAGCAGAGAGGCCTCAGGACAGGGGGCAAATCAGCCCCAGCATTTT	CASREASGQGANQPQHF	-	TRBD1	TRBJ1-5	TRBV28
TGTGCCAGTAGCATCTCCCGGGACAGAAACGAGCAGTACTTC	CASSISRDRNEQYF	-	TRBD1	TRBJ2-7	TRBV19
TGTGCCAGCAGTGGACAGCAAGGGGGTAATGAAAAACTGTTTTTT	CASSGQQGGNEKLFF	-	-	TRBJ1-4	TRBV2
TGCGCCAGCAGCTTGTATAGTGGGCAGACGAACACTGAAGCTTTCTTT	CASSLYSGQTNTEAFF	-	-	TRBJ1-1	TRBV5-1
TGTGCCAGCAGCCAAAGCTCGAGAGAGCAGTACTTC	CASSQSSREQYF	-	-	TRBJ2-7	TRBV3-1/TRBV3-2
TGTGCCAGTAGTATGGAACCGGGACAGAATAGCAATCAGCCCCAGCATTTT	CASSMEPGQNSNQPQHF	-	TRBD1	TRBJ1-5	TRBV19
TGTGCCAGCAGCCGCCAGTACAATGAAAAACTGTTTTTT	CASSRQYNEKLFF	-	-	TRBJ1-4	TRBV14
TGTGCCAGCATCGACCTAGGACAGCCCACTGGGGGCTACACCTTC	CASIDLGQPTGGYTF	-	-	TRBJ1-2	TRBV5-4
TGTGCCAGCAGCCAAGATCCGGGGGACCCTGGAAACACCATATATTTT	CASSQDPGDPGNTIYF	few	-	TRBJ1-3	TRBV3-1/TRBV3-2
TGCGCCAGCAGCCAAGGGGTTCGGGGGAACACTGAAGCTTTCTTT	CASSQGVRGNTEAFF	few	-	TRBJ1-1	TRBV4-1
TGTGCCAGCAGCTTGGAGGCCCATATGAACACTGAAGCTTTCTTT	CASSLEAHMNTEAFF	-	-	TRBJ1-1	TRBV7-9
TGTGCCAGTTCGAGGACAGGCTTTCAGAAGACCCTCACTGGAAACACCATATATTTT	CASSRTGFQKTLTGNTIYF	-	TRBD1	TRBJ1-3	TRBV19
TGTGCCAGCAGACCAGACAGGACTAGCAATCAGCCCCAGCATTTT	CASRPDRTSNQPQHF	few	-	TRBJ1-5	TRBV6-5
TGCGCCAGCAGCTTCGGGGGTACGAGCAATCAGCCCCAGCATTTT	CASSFGGTSNQPQHF	-	-	TRBJ1-5	TRBV5-1
TGTGCCAGCAGCAGGACGACAGGGACTAGCACCCGCTACGAGCAGTACTTC	CASSRTTGTSTRYEQYF	-	TRBD2	TRBJ2-7	TRBV11-2
TGTGCCAGCTGCCGTGGGGAGTGGAACGAGCAGTACTTC	CASCRGEWNEQYF	-	-	TRBJ2-7	TRBV6-2/TRBV6-3
TGTGCCAGCAGAACCCAGGGGAAACATAACTCCTACGAGCAGTACTTC	CASRTQGKHNSYEQYF	few	-	TRBJ2-7	TRBV28
TGTGCCAGCAGTGAGGAGGGTCTATCGCCCCAGCATTTT	CASSEEGLSPQHF	few	-	TRBJ1-5	TRBV6-4
TGCGCCAGCAGTGAGGGTGGGCGTTCACCCCTCCACTTT	CASSEGGRSPLHF	-	-	TRBJ1-6	TRBV10-2
TGTGCCAGCAGCCCGAGCGGGAGAGTTAATGAGCAGTTCTTC	CASSPSGRVNEQFF	-	TRBD2	TRBJ2-1	TRBV9
TGTGCCAGCATCACGGCCGGACAGGGCGACGAGCAGTACTTC	CASITAGQGDEQYF	-	TRBD1	TRBJ2-7	TRBV28
TGTGCCAGCAGCTTAGTGAGACATCCTTACGAGCAGTACTTC	CASSLVRHPYEQYF	-	-	TRBJ2-7	TRBV11-2
TGTGCCAGCAGCTTAGGTATCAATGAGCAGTTCTTC	CASSLGINEQFF	-	-	TRBJ2-1	TRBV11-2
TGTGCCAGCAGTGCTAGGGGGCGCGGAGCTGAAGCTTTCTTT	CASSARGRGAEAFF	-	TRBD1	TRBJ1-1	TRBV2
TGTGGTACAGCACTTAACTATGGCTACACCTTC	CGTALNYGYTF	-	-	TRBJ1-2	TRBV28